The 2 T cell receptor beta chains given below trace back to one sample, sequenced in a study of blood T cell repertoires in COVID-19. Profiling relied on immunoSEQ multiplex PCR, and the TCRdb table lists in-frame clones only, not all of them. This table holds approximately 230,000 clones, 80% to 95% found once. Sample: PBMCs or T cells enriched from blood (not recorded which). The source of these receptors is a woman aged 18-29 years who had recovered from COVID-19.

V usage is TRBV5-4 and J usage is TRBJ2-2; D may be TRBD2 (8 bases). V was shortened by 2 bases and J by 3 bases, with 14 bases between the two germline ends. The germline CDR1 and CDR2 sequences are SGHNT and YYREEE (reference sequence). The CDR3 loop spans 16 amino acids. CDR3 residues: CASSLSGGGDTGELFF. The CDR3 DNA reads TGTGCCAGCAGCTTATCGGGAGGGGGCGACACCGGGGAGCTGTTTTTT.

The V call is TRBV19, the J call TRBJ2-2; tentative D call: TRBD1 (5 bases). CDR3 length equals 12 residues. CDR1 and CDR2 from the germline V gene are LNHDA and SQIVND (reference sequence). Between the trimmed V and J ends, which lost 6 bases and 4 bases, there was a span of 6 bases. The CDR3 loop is CASSQGTGELFF. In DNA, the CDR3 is TGTGCCAGTAGCCAGGGCACCGGGGAGCTGTTTTTT.